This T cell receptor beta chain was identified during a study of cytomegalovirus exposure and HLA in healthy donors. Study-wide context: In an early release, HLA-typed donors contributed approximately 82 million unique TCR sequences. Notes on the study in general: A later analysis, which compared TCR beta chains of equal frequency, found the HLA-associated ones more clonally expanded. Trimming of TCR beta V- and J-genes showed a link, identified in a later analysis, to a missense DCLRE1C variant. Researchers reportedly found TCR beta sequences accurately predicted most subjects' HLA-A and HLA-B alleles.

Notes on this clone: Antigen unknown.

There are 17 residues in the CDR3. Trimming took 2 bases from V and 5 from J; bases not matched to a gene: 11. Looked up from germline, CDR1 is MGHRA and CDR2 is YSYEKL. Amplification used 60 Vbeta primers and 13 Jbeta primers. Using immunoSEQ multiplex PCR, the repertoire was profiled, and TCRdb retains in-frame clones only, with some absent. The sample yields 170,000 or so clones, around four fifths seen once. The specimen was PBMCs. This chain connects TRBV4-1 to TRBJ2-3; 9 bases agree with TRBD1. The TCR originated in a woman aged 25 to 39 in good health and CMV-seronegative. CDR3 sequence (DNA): TGCGCCAGCAGCCAACTAGGACAGGGGCGTCGGGGAGATACGCAGTATTTT. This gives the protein CASSQLGQGRRGDTQYF.